A selection of T cell receptor beta chains follows, all from one sample in a study of beta chain features in type 1 diabetes. TCRdb keeps only in-frame clones here, not all; method: immunoSEQ multiplex PCR. The table shows roughly 150,000 clones, with around 8% occurring only once. What was sequenced was central memory CD4+ T cells from blood. These receptors were collected from a man in his late teens or twenties in good health. Each CDR3 is given with its conserved first and last residue. D genes are given only for firm matches. Size tells how often a clone was seen (once, few, many) or the class of an expanded clone, and some rows leave it out.

TRBV7-2,.,TRBJ2-1,.,CASSQGGSLQSEQFF,TGCGCCAGCAGCCAAGGGGGATCCCTACAAAGTGAGCAGTTCTTC
TRBV11-3,.,TRBJ2-5,TRBD2,CASSFVSGSGEETQYF,TGTGCCAGCAGCTTCGTTAGCGGGAGTGGGGAAGAGACCCAGTACTTC
TRBV7-2,few,TRBJ2-5,TRBD2,CASSFQAGGAGGAVETQYF,TGTGCCAGCAGCTTTCAGGCCGGGGGTGCGGGAGGGGCGGTGGAGACCCAGTACTTC
TRBV5-1,.,TRBJ1-2,TRBD1,CASTTTGSNYGYTF,TGCGCCAGCACCACGACAGGGTCTAACTATGGCTACACCTTC
TRBV28,.,TRBJ1-2,TRBD1,CASSLRGLYGYTF,TGTGCCAGCAGTTTGAGGGGGCTATATGGCTACACCTTC
TRBV7-9,many,TRBJ2-3,.,CASSRFGDTQYF,TGTGCCAGCAGCCGATTCGGGGATACGCAGTATTTT
TRBV10-3,many,TRBJ2-1,TRBD2,CAISESRDSGSEFF,TGTGCCATCAGTGAGTCGAGAGATAGCGGGAGTGAGTTCTTC
TRBV5-1,few,TRBJ1-6,.,CASSSDSAYNSPLHF,TGCGCCAGCAGCTCGGACAGCGCCTATAATTCACCCCTCCACTTT
TRBV5-4,few,TRBJ2-1,.,CASSLGSSYNEQFF,TGTGCCAGCAGCTTGGGGAGCTCCTACAATGAGCAGTTCTTC
TRBV4-1,many,TRBJ2-3,TRBD2,CASSQDWPGTSGRGDTQYF,TGCGCCAGCAGCCAAGATTGGCCCGGGACTAGCGGGAGAGGAGATACGCAGTATTTT
TRBV6-1,.,TRBJ2-1,TRBD1,CASSAQTGGAYNEQFF,TGTGCCAGCAGTGCCCAGACAGGGGGCGCCTACAATGAGCAGTTCTTC
TRBV15,few,TRBJ2-7,.,CATSRADIQGDEQYF,TGTGCCACCAGCAGAGCCGATATACAGGGTGACGAGCAGTACTTC
TRBV5-1,few,TRBJ2-2,.,CASSLAQGRNTGELFF,TGCGCCAGCAGCTTGGCTCAGGGCCGCAACACCGGGGAGCTGTTTTTT
TRBV28,few,TRBJ2-3,TRBD2,CASRGGVTDTQYF,TGTGCCAGCAGGGGAGGGGTGACAGATACGCAGTATTTT
TRBV6-4,few,TRBJ1-2,.,CASSAGQGYTF,TGTGCCAGCAGTGCTGGGCAGGGCTACACCTTC
TRBV4-3,.,TRBJ1-1,TRBD1,CASSQKGQENTEAFF,TGCGCCAGCAGCCAAAAAGGACAGGAGAACACTGAAGCTTTCTTT
TRBV2,.,TRBJ1-5,TRBD1,CASDRQGSNQPQHF,TGTGCCAGCGATAGACAGGGGAGCAATCAGCCCCAGCATTTT
TRBV6-6,.,TRBJ1-5,TRBD1,CASSYWTGGRQPQHF,TGTGCCAGCAGTTATTGGACAGGTGGGAGGCAGCCCCAGCATTTT
TRBV28,.,TRBJ2-7,TRBD2,CASSLAGGSSYEQYF,TGTGCCAGCAGTTTAGCGGGAGGCAGCTCCTACGAGCAGTACTTC
TRBV6-5,.,TRBJ1-2,.,CASLSLGGSDGYTF,TGTGCCAGCCTTTCGTTAGGAGGTTCGGATGGCTACACCTTC
TRBV7-2,few,TRBJ2-5,.,CASSLLGTRKTQYF,TGTGCCAGCAGCTTATTGGGAACTAGGAAGACCCAGTACTTC
TRBV7-7,.,TRBJ2-7,.,CASSLGGSTYEQYF,TGTGCTAGCAGCTTAGGAGGCAGTACCTACGAGCAGTACTTC
TRBV19,few,TRBJ1-1,TRBD1,CASSVTGATEAFF,TGTGCCAGTAGTGTGACAGGGGCCACTGAAGCTTTCTTT
TRBV11-3,.,TRBJ2-7,TRBD2,CASSSGLAGDEQYF,TGTGCCAGCAGCTCGGGACTAGCGGGAGACGAGCAGTACTTC
TRBV19,.,TRBJ2-7,.,CASSTMASSSYEQYF,TGTGCCAGTAGTACTATGGCGTCTAGCTCCTACGAGCAGTACTTC
TRBV19,few,TRBJ2-3,TRBD2,CASTPPGLAGGDTQYF,TGTGCCAGTACCCCTCCGGGACTAGCGGGAGGGGATACGCAGTATTTT
TRBV7-2,.,TRBJ2-1,TRBD1,CASSLVARTGAGAEQFF,TGTGCCAGCAGCTTAGTGGCCCGGACAGGGGCAGGCGCTGAGCAGTTCTTC
TRBV19,many,TRBJ1-4,.,CASSRQDEKLFF,TGTGCCAGTAGCCGACAGGATGAAAAACTGTTTTTT
TRBV4-2,.,TRBJ1-5,TRBD1,CASSQGGGQGHQPQHF,TGTGCCAGCAGCCAAGGGGGGGGACAGGGCCATCAGCCCCAGCATTTT
TRBV5-4,few,TRBJ2-3,TRBD2,CASSFRASGSTDTQYF,TGTGCCAGCAGCTTCCGCGCTAGCGGGAGCACAGATACGCAGTATTTT
TRBV28,many,TRBJ2-7,TRBD1,CASTLDRASYEQYF,TGTGCCAGCACGCTGGACAGGGCTTCCTACGAGCAGTACTTC
TRBV27,.,TRBJ2-5,TRBD2,CASSLPSTSNCQETQYF,TGTGCCAGCAGTCTGCCATCGACTAGCAACTGCCAAGAGACCCAGTACTTC